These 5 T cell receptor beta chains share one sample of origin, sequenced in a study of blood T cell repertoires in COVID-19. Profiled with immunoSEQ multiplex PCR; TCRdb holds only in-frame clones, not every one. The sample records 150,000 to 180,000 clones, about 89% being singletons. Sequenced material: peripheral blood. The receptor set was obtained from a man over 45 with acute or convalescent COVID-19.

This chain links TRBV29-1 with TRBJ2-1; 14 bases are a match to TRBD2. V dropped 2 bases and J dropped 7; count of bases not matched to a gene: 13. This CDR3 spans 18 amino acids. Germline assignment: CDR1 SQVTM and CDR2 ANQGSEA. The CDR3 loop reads CSVEQRGTGTSGRNEQFF. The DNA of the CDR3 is TGCAGCGTTGAACAACGCGGGACTGGGACTAGCGGGAGAAATGAGCAGTTCTTC.

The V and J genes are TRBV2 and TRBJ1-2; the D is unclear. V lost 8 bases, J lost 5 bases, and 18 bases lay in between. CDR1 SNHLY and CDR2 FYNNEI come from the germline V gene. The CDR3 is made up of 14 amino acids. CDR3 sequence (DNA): TGTGCCAGCCAGTTCGTTACGTACCAGTATGGCTACACCTTC. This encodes CASQFVTYQYGYTF. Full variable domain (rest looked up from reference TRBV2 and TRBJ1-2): EPEVTQTPSHQVTQMGQEVILRCVPISNHLYFYWYRQILGQKVEFLVSFYNNEISEKSEIFDDQFSVERPDGSNFTLKIRSTKLEDSAMYFCASQFVTYQYGYTFGSGTRLTVV.

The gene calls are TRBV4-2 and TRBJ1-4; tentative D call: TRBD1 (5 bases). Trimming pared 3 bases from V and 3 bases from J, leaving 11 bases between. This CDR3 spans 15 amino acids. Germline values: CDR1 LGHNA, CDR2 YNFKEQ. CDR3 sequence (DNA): TGTGCCAGCAGCCAGATCGCAGGGCCTAATGAAAAACTGTTTTTT. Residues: CASSQIAGPNEKLFF.

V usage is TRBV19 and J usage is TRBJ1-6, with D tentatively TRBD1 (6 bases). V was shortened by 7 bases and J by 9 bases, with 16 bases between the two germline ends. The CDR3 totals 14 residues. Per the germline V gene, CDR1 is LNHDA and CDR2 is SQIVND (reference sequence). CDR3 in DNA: TGTGCCAGTAAACTCAGGGGCTTCGGTTCACCCCTCCACTTT. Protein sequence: CASKLRGFGSPLHF. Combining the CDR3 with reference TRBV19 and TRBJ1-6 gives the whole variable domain DGGITQSPKYLFRKEGQNVTLSCEQNLNHDAMYWYRQDPGQGLRLIYYSQIVNDFQKGDIAEGYSVSREKKESFPLTVTSAQKNPTAFYLCASKLRGFGSPLHFGNGTRLTVT.

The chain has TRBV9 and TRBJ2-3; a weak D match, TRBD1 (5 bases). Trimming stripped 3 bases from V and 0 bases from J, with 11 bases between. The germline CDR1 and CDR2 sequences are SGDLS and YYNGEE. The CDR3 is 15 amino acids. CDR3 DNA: TGTGCCAGCAGCGCTAAGACAGACAGCACAGATACGCAGTATTTT. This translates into CASSAKTDSTDTQYF.